The entry below gives a single TCR beta chain sequence along with its context. The method was immunoSEQ multiplex PCR; TCRdb's version includes in-frame clones alone and lacks a portion of them. Counted here are around 1,100,000 clones, around 77% occurring once; the ten biggest clones make up about 0.89%. The data are from a study of shared clonotypes between healthy human individuals. V was pared by 0 bases and J by 3 bases, with 9 bases between. CDR1 LNHNV and CDR2 YYDKDF come from the germline V gene (reference sequence). This CDR3 is built from 15 residues. The sample comprised memory CD4+ T cells from PBMCs. Subset noted: CD45RA-negative fraction. The sequence came from a man younger than 30 in good health. Some clones in this sample may be carry-over from other donors' samples. This chain joins TRBV15 and TRBJ2-4, with a possible D match to TRBD1 (5 bases). CDR3 in DNA: TGTGCCACCAGCAGAGATTTTCAGGGCAAAAACATTCAGTACTTC. It is translated as CATSRDFQGKNIQYF.